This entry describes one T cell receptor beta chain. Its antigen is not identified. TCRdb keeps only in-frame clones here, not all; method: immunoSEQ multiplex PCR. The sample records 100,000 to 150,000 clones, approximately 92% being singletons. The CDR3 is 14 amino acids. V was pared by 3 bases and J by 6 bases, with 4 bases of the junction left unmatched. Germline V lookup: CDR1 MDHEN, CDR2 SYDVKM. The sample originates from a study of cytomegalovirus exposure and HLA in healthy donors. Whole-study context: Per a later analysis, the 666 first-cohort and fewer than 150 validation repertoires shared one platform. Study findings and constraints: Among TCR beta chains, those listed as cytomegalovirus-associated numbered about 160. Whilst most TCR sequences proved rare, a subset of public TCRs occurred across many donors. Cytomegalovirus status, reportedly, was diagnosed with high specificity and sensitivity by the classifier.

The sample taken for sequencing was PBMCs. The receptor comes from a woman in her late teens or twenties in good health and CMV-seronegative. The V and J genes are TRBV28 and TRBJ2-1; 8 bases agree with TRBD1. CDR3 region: CASSLGTGPNEQFF. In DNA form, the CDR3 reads TGTGCCAGCAGTTTGGGGACAGGCCCCAATGAGCAGTTCTTC.